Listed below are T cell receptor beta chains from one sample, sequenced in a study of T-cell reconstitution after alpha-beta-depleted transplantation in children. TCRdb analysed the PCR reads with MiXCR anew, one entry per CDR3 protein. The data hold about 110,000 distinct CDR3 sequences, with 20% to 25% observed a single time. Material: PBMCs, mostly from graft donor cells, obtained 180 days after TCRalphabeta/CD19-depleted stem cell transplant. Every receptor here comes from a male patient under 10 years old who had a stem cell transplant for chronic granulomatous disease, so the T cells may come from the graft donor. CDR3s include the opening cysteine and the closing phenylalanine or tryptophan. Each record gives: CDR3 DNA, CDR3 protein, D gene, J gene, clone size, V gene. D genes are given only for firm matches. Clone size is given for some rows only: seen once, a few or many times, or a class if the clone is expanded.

TGTGCCAGCAGCTTAGCGGACTGGCAAGAGACCCAGTACTTC,CASSLADWQETQYF,-,TRBJ2-5,many,TRBV7-2
TGCAGCGTTGTGGGGGACAACCAAGAGACCCAGTACTTC,CSVVGDNQETQYF,-,TRBJ2-5,many,TRBV29-1
TGTGCCAGCAGCTCGATAGCGGGAGGTCACAATGAGCAGTTCTTC,CASSSIAGGHNEQFF,TRBD2,TRBJ2-1,-,TRBV12-3/TRBV12-4
TGCGCCAGCAGCTTGGCAGGGGTCGGATTCGAGCAGTACTTC,CASSLAGVGFEQYF,-,TRBJ2-7,many,TRBV5-1
TGCAGTGCGACCGGACTAGCGGGGGCCTCGGGTATAGATACGCAGTATTTT,CSATGLAGASGIDTQYF,TRBD2,TRBJ2-3,-,TRBV20-1
TGTGCCAGCAGTAATACACTGGGGAATCAGCCCCAGCATTTT,CASSNTLGNQPQHF,-,TRBJ1-5,-,TRBV12-3/TRBV12-4
TGCAGTGCTAGAAGGGGGAACAATGAGCAGTTCTTC,CSARRGNNEQFF,-,TRBJ2-1,many,TRBV20-1
TGCGCCAGCAGCTTGGGGCTAGCGCACAATGAGCAGTTCTTC,CASSLGLAHNEQFF,-,TRBJ2-1,few,TRBV5-1
TGTGCCAGCAGCTTATCCCCCAGTGTCTCCTACGAGCAGTACTTC,CASSLSPSVSYEQYF,-,TRBJ2-7,few,TRBV7-3
TGCAGCTTAACGAGGATGGCTAACTATGGCTACACCTTC,CSLTRMANYGYTF,-,TRBJ1-2,few,TRBV29-1
TGTGCCAGCAGTGACAGGGGAGGACCAAGCACAGATACGCAGTATTTT,CASSDRGGPSTDTQYF,-,TRBJ2-3,many,TRBV25-1
TGCAGTGCTAGAAATCCGGACAGGCCCATGGCACCCCTCCACTTT,CSARNPDRPMAPLHF,TRBD1,TRBJ1-6,many,TRBV20-1
TGTGCCAGCAGTTTGTCGGGAGGGCCGTCCTACGAGCAGTACTTC,CASSLSGGPSYEQYF,TRBD2,TRBJ2-7,-,TRBV12-3/TRBV12-4
TGTGCCAGCAGCTTATCCAGGGCAGATACGCAGTATTTT,CASSLSRADTQYF,-,TRBJ2-3,-,TRBV7-3
TGCAGTGCTAGACGTGGGACATACCAAGAGACCCAGTACTTC,CSARRGTYQETQYF,-,TRBJ2-5,-,TRBV20-1
TGTGCCAGCAAGGCACGGGCAACTAATGAAAAACTGTTTTTT,CASKARATNEKLFF,-,TRBJ1-4,-,TRBV7-9
TGCGCCAGCAGCTTTTTAAGCGGGAGCTCAAATGAGCAGTTCTTC,CASSFLSGSSNEQFF,TRBD2,TRBJ2-1,many,TRBV5-1
TGTGCCACCAGCAGCTTTGCGGGGGGTCACAATGAGCAGTTCTTC,CATSSFAGGHNEQFF,TRBD2,TRBJ2-1,-,TRBV15
TGCAGTGCTGATAGTGGGACCCAGTACTTC,CSADSGTQYF,-,TRBJ2-5,many,TRBV20-1
TGTGCCAGCAGCTTATATCAGACTACCAATGAGCAGTTCTTC,CASSLYQTTNEQFF,-,TRBJ2-1,-,TRBV7-7
TGCAGTCTATCCGGGACTAGGGACTATGCAGAGTACTTC,CSLSGTRDYAEYF,TRBD2,TRBJ2-7,many,TRBV20-1
TGCAGTGCTAAGATGGTAGCGGGAGGCACCGGGGAGCTGTTTTTT,CSAKMVAGGTGELFF,TRBD2,TRBJ2-2,-,TRBV20-1
TGTGCCGTTTCTTTGGAGCACTCCTACAATGAGCAGTTCTTC,CAVSLEHSYNEQFF,-,TRBJ2-1,-,TRBV11-2
TGTGCCAGCAGCCTAAGCGCCGGCCTAGCCAAAAACATTCAGTACTTC,CASSLSAGLAKNIQYF,-,TRBJ2-4,few,TRBV4-2
TGTGCCTGGACTAGCGGCACCTACGAGCAGTACTTC,CAWTSGTYEQYF,TRBD2,TRBJ2-7,-,TRBV30
TGTGCCAGCGGCCCCGGGCTTCTCTGCGGGGAGCTGTTTTTT,CASGPGLLCGELFF,-,TRBJ2-2,-,TRBV5-6
TGCGCCAGCAGTGGGCGGACGGGGGAGCAGTACTTC,CASSGRTGEQYF,-,TRBJ2-7,-,TRBV10-1
TGCGCCAGCAGCTTGCAGGGAACCCTAGAGCAGTACTTC,CASSLQGTLEQYF,-,TRBJ2-7,-,TRBV5-1
TGTGCCAGCAGCCGGACAGGGAGGGCCTACGAGCAGTACTTC,CASSRTGRAYEQYF,-,TRBJ2-7,-,TRBV7-8
TGCAGCGTTGATGGGACAGGGACGAACACCGGGGAGCTGTTTTTT,CSVDGTGTNTGELFF,TRBD1,TRBJ2-2,few,TRBV29-1
TGTGCCAGCAGCCCCCGGACTAGCGGGAGCAATGAGCAGTTCTTC,CASSPRTSGSNEQFF,TRBD2,TRBJ2-1,many,TRBV7-8
TGTGCCAGCAGTCCCCGACTAGCGGGGGTGAGGAATGAGCAGTTCTTC,CASSPRLAGVRNEQFF,TRBD2,TRBJ2-1,many,TRBV12-3/TRBV12-4
TGCAGCGTTGAAGGTGGTCAGTGGGACAGGGGAACAGATACGCAGTATTTT,CSVEGGQWDRGTDTQYF,TRBD1,TRBJ2-3,-,TRBV29-1
TGTGCCAGCAGTTGGAACGGAAAAAACATTCAGTACTTC,CASSWNGKNIQYF,-,TRBJ2-4,-,TRBV27
TGTGCCAGCGCGAACAGGGGAGATACGCAGTATTTT,CASANRGDTQYF,TRBD1,TRBJ2-3,-,TRBV7-9
TGTGCCAGCCGACCCGGGACTACTCATGTCGAGTACTTC,CASRPGTTHVEYF,TRBD2,TRBJ2-4,many,TRBV12-3/TRBV12-4
TGTGCCAGCAGCCCGGGACTAGCGAATCTGGGGTGGAATGAGCAGTTCTTC,CASSPGLANLGWNEQFF,TRBD2,TRBJ2-1,many,TRBV5-8
TGTGCCACCAGCCGTGGACTAGCGGCCTACGAGCAGTACTTC,CATSRGLAAYEQYF,TRBD2,TRBJ2-7,few,TRBV3-1
TGCGCCAGCAGCTCTAGACAGGGTAATGAGCAGTTCTTC,CASSSRQGNEQFF,TRBD1,TRBJ2-1,-,TRBV5-1
TGCAGTGCTAGATGGATAACCTACGAGCAGTACTTC,CSARWITYEQYF,-,TRBJ2-7,many,TRBV20-1
TGTGCCAGCAGCTCTGGGGGGCAGATCTACAATGAGCAGTTCTTC,CASSSGGQIYNEQFF,-,TRBJ2-1,-,TRBV5-4
TGTGCCAGCAGCCATTATGGGACTAGCGGTAGCACAGATACGCAGTATTTT,CASSHYGTSGSTDTQYF,TRBD2,TRBJ2-3,few,TRBV4-2
TGCGCCAGCAGCTTGTGGGGGACAGCCGGGAGCCCCTATGGCTACACCTTC,CASSLWGTAGSPYGYTF,TRBD1,TRBJ1-2,many,TRBV5-1